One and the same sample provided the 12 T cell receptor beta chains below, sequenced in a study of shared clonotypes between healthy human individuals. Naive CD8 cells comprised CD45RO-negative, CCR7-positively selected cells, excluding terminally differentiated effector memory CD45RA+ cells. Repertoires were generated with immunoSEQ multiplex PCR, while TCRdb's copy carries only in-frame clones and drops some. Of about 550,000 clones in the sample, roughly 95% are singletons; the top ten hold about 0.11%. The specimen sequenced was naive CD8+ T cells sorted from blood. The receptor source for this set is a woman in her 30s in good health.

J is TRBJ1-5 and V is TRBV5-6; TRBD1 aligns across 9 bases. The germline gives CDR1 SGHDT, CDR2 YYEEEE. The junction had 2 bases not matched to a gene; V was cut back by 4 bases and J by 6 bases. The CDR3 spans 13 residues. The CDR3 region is CASSMTGGQPQHF. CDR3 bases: TGTGCCAGCAGCATGACAGGGGGTCAGCCCCAGCATTTT.

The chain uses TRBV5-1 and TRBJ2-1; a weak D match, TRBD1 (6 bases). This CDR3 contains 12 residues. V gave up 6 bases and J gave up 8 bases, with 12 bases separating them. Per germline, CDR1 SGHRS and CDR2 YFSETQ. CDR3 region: CASMGAGYEQFF. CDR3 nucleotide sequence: TGCGCCAGCATGGGGGCTGGGTATGAGCAGTTCTTC.

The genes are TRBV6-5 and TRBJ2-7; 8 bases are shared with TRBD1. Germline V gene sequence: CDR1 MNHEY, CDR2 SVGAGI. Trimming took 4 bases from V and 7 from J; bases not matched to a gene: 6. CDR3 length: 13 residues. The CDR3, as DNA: TGTGCCAGCAGTTTGCAGGGGGCGAGTGAGCAGTACTTC. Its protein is CASSLQGASEQYF.

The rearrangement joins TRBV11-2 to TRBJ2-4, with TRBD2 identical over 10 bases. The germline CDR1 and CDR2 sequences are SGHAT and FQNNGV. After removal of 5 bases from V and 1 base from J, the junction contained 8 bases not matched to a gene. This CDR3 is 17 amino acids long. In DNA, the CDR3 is TGTGCCAGCAGCATACAAAGTAGCGGGAGGGCCAAAAACATTCAGTACTTC. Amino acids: CASSIQSSGRAKNIQYF.

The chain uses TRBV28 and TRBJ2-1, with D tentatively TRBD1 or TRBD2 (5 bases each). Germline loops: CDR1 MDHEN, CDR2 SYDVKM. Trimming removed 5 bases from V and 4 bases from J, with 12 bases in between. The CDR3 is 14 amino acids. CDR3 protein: CASSLRDPYNEQFF. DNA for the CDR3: TGTGCCAGCAGTCTCCGGGACCCATACAATGAGCAGTTCTTC.

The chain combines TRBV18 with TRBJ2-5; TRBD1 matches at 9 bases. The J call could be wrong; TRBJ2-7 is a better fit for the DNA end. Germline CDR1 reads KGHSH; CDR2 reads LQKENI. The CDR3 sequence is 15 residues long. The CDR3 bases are TGTGCCAGCTCACTAACCGGGACAGGGATTTACGAGCAGTACTTC. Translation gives CASSLTGTGIYEQYF.

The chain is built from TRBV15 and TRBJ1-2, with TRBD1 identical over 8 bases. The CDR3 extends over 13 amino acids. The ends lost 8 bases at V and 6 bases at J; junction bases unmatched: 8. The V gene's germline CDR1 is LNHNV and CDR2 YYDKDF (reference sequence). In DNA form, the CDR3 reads TGTGCCACCTACTACGGACAGGGTCATGGCTACACCTTC. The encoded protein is CATYYGQGHGYTF.

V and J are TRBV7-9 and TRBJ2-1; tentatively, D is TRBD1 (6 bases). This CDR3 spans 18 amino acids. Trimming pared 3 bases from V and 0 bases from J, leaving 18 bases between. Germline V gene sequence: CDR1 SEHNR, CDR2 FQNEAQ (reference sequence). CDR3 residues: CASSFPQGPINSYNEQFF. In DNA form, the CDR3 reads TGTGCCAGCAGCTTTCCACAGGGCCCCATAAACTCCTACAATGAGCAGTTCTTC.

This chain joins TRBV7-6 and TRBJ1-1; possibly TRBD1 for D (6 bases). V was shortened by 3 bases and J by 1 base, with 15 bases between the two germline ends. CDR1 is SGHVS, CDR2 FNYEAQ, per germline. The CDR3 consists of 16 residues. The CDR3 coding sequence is TGTGCCAGCAGCTTCACCGGACCAGGGGCGAACACTGAAGCTTTCTTT. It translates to CASSFTGPGANTEAFF.

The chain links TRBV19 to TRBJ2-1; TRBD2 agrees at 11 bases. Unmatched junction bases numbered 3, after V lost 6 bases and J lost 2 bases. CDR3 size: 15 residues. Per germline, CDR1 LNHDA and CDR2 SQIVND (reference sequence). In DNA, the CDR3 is TGTGCCAGTAGCCTAGCGGGAGGAACCTACAATGAGCAGTTCTTC. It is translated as CASSLAGGTYNEQFF. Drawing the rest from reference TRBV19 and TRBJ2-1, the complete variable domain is DGGITQSPKYLFRKEGQNVTLSCEQNLNHDAMYWYRQDPGQGLRLIYYSQIVNDFQKGDIAEGYSVSREKKESFPLTVTSAQKNPTAFYLCASSLAGGTYNEQFFGPGTRLTVL.

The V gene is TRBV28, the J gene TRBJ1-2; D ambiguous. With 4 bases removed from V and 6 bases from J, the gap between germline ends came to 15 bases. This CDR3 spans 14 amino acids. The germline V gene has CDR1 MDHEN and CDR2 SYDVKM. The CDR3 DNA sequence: TGTGCCAGCAGTTATGGCATCTCCCCCGATGGCTACACCTTC. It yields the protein CASSYGISPDGYTF.

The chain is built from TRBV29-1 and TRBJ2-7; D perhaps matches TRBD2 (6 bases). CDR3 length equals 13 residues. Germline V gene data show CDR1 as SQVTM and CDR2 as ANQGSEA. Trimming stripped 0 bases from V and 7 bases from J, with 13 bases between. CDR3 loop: CSVEDWLAQEQYF. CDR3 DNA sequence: TGCAGCGTTGAAGATTGGCTAGCGCAAGAGCAGTACTTC.